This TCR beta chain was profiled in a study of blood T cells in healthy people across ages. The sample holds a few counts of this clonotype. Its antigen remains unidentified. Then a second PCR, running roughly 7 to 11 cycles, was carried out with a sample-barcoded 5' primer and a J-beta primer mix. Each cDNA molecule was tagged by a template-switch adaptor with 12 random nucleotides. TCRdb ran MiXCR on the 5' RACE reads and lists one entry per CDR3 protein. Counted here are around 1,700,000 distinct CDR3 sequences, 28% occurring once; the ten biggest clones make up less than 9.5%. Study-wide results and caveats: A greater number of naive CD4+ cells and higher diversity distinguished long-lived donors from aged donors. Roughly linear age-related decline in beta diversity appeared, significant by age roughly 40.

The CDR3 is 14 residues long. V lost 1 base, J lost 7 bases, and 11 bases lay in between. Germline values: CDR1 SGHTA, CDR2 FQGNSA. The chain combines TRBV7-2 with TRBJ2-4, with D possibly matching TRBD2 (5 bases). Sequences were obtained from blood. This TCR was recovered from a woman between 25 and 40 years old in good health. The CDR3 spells CASSLGLTGNIQYF. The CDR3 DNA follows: TGTGCCAGCAGCTTAGGGTTAACGGGGAACATTCAGTACTTC.